The 5 T cell receptor beta chains below come from one sample, sequenced in a study of CD8+ T cells in alopecia areata. The sequencing template was cDNA reverse transcribed from extracted RNA. Sequenced by immunoSEQ multiplex PCR; TCRdb stores in-frame clones only, minus some. The sample includes around 160,000 clones, less than 70% seen only once; the top ten take 12% to 15%. This sample's treatment: oral pan-JAK inhibitor, 5-10 mg twice daily. The source material was CD4+ T cells sorted from blood, sampled at week 24, from a patient treated with tofacitinib. The receptors stem from a human donor with alopecia areata.

The chain is built from TRBV9 and TRBJ1-1; unclear D gene. The germline V and J ends were trimmed by 3 bases and 3 bases, with 9 bases remaining between them. This CDR3 contains 13 residues. Germline-derived CDR1 and CDR2 are SGDLS and YYNGEE. CDR3 DNA: TGTGCCAGCAGCGCCGGACGGGACACTGAAGCTTTCTTT. As protein: CASSAGRDTEAFF.

This rearrangement joins TRBV4-1 to TRBJ1-5, with 8 bases fitting TRBD1. Trimming removed 1 base from V and 2 bases from J; junction bases left unmatched: 4. The CDR3 runs to 16 residues. Germline-derived CDR1 and CDR2 are MGHRA and YSYEKL. CDR3 sequence reads: CASSQGQGAGNQPQHF. The CDR3 DNA is TGCGCCAGCAGCCAAGGTCAGGGGGCAGGCAATCAGCCCCAGCATTTT.

The chain employs TRBV30 and TRBJ1-5; maybe TRBD1 (5 bases). Trimming pared 2 bases from V and 0 bases from J, leaving 11 bases between. CDR1 GTSNPN and CDR2 SVGIG come from the germline V gene (reference sequence). The CDR3 has 15 amino acids. CDR3 coding DNA: TGTGCCTGGAGTTTTGGGGCTGGTAGCAATCAGCCCCAGCATTTT. Its translation: CAWSFGAGSNQPQHF.

This clone was counted only a few times. The chain carries TRBV29-1 and TRBJ1-5, with TRBD1 identical over 7 bases. Germline V gene sequence: CDR1 SQVTM, CDR2 ANQGSEA. CDR3 length equals 13 residues. The CDR3 DNA reads as TGCAGTGCCTCGACAGGGTTCAATCAGCCCCAGCATTTT. It specifies CSASTGFNQPQHF.

For the CDR3, the DNA is TGCGCCAGGACCTTACACTACGAGCAGTACTTC. Its translation is CARTLHYEQYF. This chain connects TRBV23-1 to TRBJ2-7; D call uncertain. TRBV23-1 carries the ORF label, with uncertain function. The V end lost 9 bases, the J end lost 3 bases, and 9 bases lay between the germline ends. The CDR3 spans 11 residues.